Following are 19 T cell receptor beta chains from one sample sequenced in a study of early T cells in non-severe SARS-CoV-2 infection. A single record per CDR3 protein comes from TCRdb applying MiXCR to the 5' RACE reads. The top ten clones hold roughly 3% of a sample with approximately 76,000 distinct CDR3 sequences, more than 13% of them seen once. Sequencing input: whole blood. The receptor source for this set is an adult who was a healthcare worker with PCR-confirmed SARS-CoV-2 infection or an uninfected control (not recorded which).

This clonotype was seen repeatedly, ten times or more. The V call is TRBV18, the J call TRBJ1-2, with D uncertain. The CDR3 extends over 16 amino acids. CDR1 and CDR2 (germline): KGHSH, LQKENI. Trimming removed 3 bases from V and 5 bases from J, with 19 bases in between. CDR3 amino acids: CASSPSGTERSYGYTF. The CDR3 DNA follows: TGTGCCAGCTCACCTTCCGGAACGGAGAGATCATATGGCTACACCTTC.

This clonotype was seen ten or more times. The chain employs TRBV7-6 and TRBJ2-2; TRBD2 aligns across 12 bases. J was trimmed by 4 bases and V by 5 bases; bases with no gene match: 11. This CDR3 spans 18 amino acids. The germline gives CDR1 SGHVS, CDR2 FNYEAQ. In DNA, the CDR3 is TGTGCCAGCAGCGAATCGACTAGCGGGGGAACCGGCACCGGGGAGCTGTTTTTT. This gives the protein CASSESTSGGTGTGELFF.

The rearrangement joins TRBV19 to TRBJ1-2; D is ambiguous. Trimming cost V 1 base and J 8 bases, with 17 bases left between them. Germline CDR1 LNHDA, CDR2 SQIVND (reference sequence). The length of the CDR3 is 15 residues. CDR3 protein: CASSIVGASERGYTF. For the CDR3, the DNA is TGTGCCAGTAGTATAGTTGGCGCCTCAGAGAGGGGCTACACCTTC. Combining the CDR3 with reference TRBV19 and TRBJ1-2 gives the whole variable domain DGGITQSPKYLFRKEGQNVTLSCEQNLNHDAMYWYRQDPGQGLRLIYYSQIVNDFQKGDIAEGYSVSREKKESFPLTVTSAQKNPTAFYLCASSIVGASERGYTFGSGTRLTVV.

This chain connects TRBV6-1 to TRBJ1-6, with D tentatively TRBD1 (6 bases). V was shortened by 3 bases and J by 7 bases, with 19 bases between the two germline ends. The CDR3 extends over 17 amino acids. The germline CDR1 and CDR2 sequences are MNHNS and SASEGT. The CDR3 bases are TGTGCCAGCAGTGATCCACCGGACGGGACAATAAATTCACCCCTCCACTTT. Residues: CASSDPPDGTINSPLHF.

This clonotype was counted a few times. The rearrangement uses TRBV27 and TRBJ1-5; no reliable D call. The germline gives CDR1 MNHEY, CDR2 SMNVEV (reference sequence). V was trimmed by 9 bases and J by 4 bases, leaving 7 bases between them. The CDR3 has 11 amino acids. CDR3: CARESNQPQHF. CDR3 DNA: TGTGCCAGGGAATCGAATCAGCCCCAGCATTTT.

This clonotype has more than one count but fewer than ten. The CDR3 loop reads CASSLGESRGEQFF. DNA for the CDR3: TGTGCCAGCAGTTTAGGGGAGAGTCGGGGCGAGCAGTTCTTC. The chain couples TRBV12-3 or TRBV12-4 to TRBJ2-1; the D gene could be TRBD1 or TRBD2 (5 bases each). The CDR3 has 14 amino acids. Trimming stripped 1 base from V and 10 bases from J, with 14 bases between.

This clonotype was detected many times. The CDR3: CASSLVGLEATQYF. Here the CDR3 DNA reads TGCGCCAGCAGCTTGGTCGGACTAGAGGCTACGCAGTATTTT. The chain has TRBV5-1 and TRBJ2-3; 7 positions match TRBD2. Germline V gives CDR1 SGHRS, CDR2 YFSETQ. The CDR3 is 14 residues long. Trimming cost V 0 bases and J 8 bases; bases outside gene matches: 6.

This clonotype was counted between two and nine times. The V and J genes are TRBV2 and TRBJ2-1, with a tentative D call TRBD1 (5 bases). Deletions cut 6 bases from V and 0 bases from J, with 12 bases between. In germline, CDR1 is SNHLY, CDR2 FYNNEI. This CDR3 has 15 amino acids. CDR3 nucleotides: TGTGCCAGCAGGTCAGGGATCAGCTCCTACAATGAGCAGTTCTTC. It yields the protein CASRSGISSYNEQFF. The whole variable domain, remainder taken from reference TRBV2 and TRBJ2-1, is EPEVTQTPSHQVTQMGQEVILRCVPISNHLYFYWYRQILGQKVEFLVSFYNNEISEKSEIFDDQFSVERPDGSNFTLKIRSTKLEDSAMYFCASRSGISSYNEQFFGPGTRLTVL.

The chain is built from TRBV30 and TRBJ2-7; D possibly matches TRBD1 or TRBD2 (5 bases each). From germline, CDR1 is GTSNPN and CDR2 SVGIG (reference sequence). The V end lost 2 bases, the J end lost 7 bases, and 12 bases lay between the germline ends. This CDR3 spans 12 amino acids. CDR3 bases: TGTGCCTGGAGTCGGGGCCCGGGGGAGCAGTACTTC. This codes for CAWSRGPGEQYF.

Ten or more counts support this clonotype. The V gene is TRBV30, the J gene TRBJ1-3; D is undetermined. With 3 bases removed from V and 0 bases from J, the gap between germline ends came to 6 bases. Germline values: CDR1 GTSNPN, CDR2 SVGIG (reference sequence). The CDR3 is 13 amino acids. This CDR3 is CAWRATSGNTIYF. In DNA form, the CDR3 reads TGTGCCTGGAGGGCGACCTCTGGAAACACCATATATTTT.

This clonotype was seen at least ten times. This chain uses TRBV7-9 with TRBJ2-6; D assignment may be TRBD1 or TRBD2 (5 bases each). The V end lost 4 bases, the J end lost 5 bases, and 9 bases lay between the germline ends. This CDR3 comprises 14 residues. Germline-derived CDR1 and CDR2 are SEHNR and FQNEAQ (reference sequence). CDR3 bases: TGTGCCAGCAGCTCCCGGGACCGGGCCAACGTCCTGACTTTC. This codes for CASSSRDRANVLTF.

This clonotype has more than one count but fewer than ten. The J gene is TRBJ1-6, the V gene TRBV30, with a tentative D call TRBD1 (6 bases). Germline CDR1 reads GTSNPN; CDR2 reads SVGIG (reference sequence). This CDR3 comprises 14 residues. V was pared by 4 bases and J by 5 bases, with 12 bases between. The CDR3 loop is CAWNRDNHNSPLHF. CDR3 DNA: TGTGCCTGGAACCGGGACAATCATAATTCACCCCTCCACTTT.

The chain has TRBV15 and TRBJ1-4, with D tentatively TRBD1 (5 bases). V lost 1 base, J lost 8 bases, and 11 bases lay in between. CDR3 size: 14 residues. The germline gives CDR1 LNHNV, CDR2 YYDKDF (reference sequence). CDR3 nucleotides: TGTGCCACCAGCAGAGGTCAGGGTGGGGAAAAACTGTTTTTT. As protein: CATSRGQGGEKLFF.

This clonotype was seen repeatedly, ten times or more. The V call is TRBV29-1, the J call TRBJ2-7; the D call may be TRBD1 or TRBD2 (5 bases each). Germline V gene lookup returns CDR1 SQVTM and CDR2 ANQGSEA. V was shortened by 1 base and J by 9 bases, with 34 bases between the two germline ends. CDR3 length equals 19 residues. The CDR3 DNA reads TGCAGCGTTGAAGTTCCCCGGACGCAGAGCCCCGGACCCGGGACCGCGCAGTACTTC. Protein sequence: CSVEVPRTQSPGPGTAQYF.

This clonotype was seen repeatedly, ten times or more. The CDR3 DNA reads as TGTGCCAGCAGTCTTCCGGCTGCCCGCGAGCAGTACTTC. Its protein is CASSLPAAREQYF. The chain has TRBV11-2 and TRBJ2-7; D uncertain. CDR3 length equals 13 residues. Germline V gene lookup returns CDR1 SGHAT and CDR2 FQNNGV. V lost 6 bases to trimming and J lost 6 bases, with 15 bases between them.

There are many counts of this clonotype. The rearrangement links TRBV6-6 to TRBJ1-4; D is perhaps TRBD1 (6 bases). The CDR3 length is 15 residues. Germline CDR1 is MNHNY and CDR2 is SVGAGI (reference sequence). Trimming cost V 6 bases and J 4 bases, with 15 bases left between them. The CDR3 here is CASSFRGADNEKLFF. CDR3 DNA: TGTGCCAGCAGCTTCAGGGGCGCCGATAATGAAAAACTGTTTTTT.

On this clonotype itself: This clone may be a read error of a much larger clone one base away. The CDR3 region has the DNA TGTACCAGCAGCCCTCTGGTGACTGAGCAGTTCTTC. Translated: CTSSPLVTEQFF. The chain carries TRBV7-8 and TRBJ2-1; D is undetermined. This CDR3 contains 12 residues. The germline V gene has CDR1 SGHVS and CDR2 FQNEAQ.

This clonotype was counted a few times. This rearrangement joins TRBV3-1 to TRBJ2-1; 12 bases are shared with TRBD2. The length of the CDR3 is 16 residues. With V trimmed by 5 bases and J by 7 bases, 9 bases remained unmatched. Germline V gene sequence: CDR1 LGHDT, CDR2 YNNKEL (reference sequence). The DNA for the CDR3 is TGTGCCAGCAGCTATATACCCGGGACTAGCGGGAATGAGCAGTTCTTC. It codes for CASSYIPGTSGNEQFF.

The sample holds a few counts of this clonotype. In DNA, the CDR3 is TGCGCCAGCAGCTTGGCCGGAAGGAGCTCCTACAATGAGCAGTTCTTC. It yields the protein CASSLAGRSSYNEQFF. The chain couples TRBV5-1 to TRBJ2-1; D unclear. The length of the CDR3 is 16 residues. The V and J ends lost 0 bases and 0 bases respectively, with 10 bases between them. Germline CDR1 reads SGHRS; CDR2 reads YFSETQ.